The next 15 T cell receptor beta chains were all read from a single sample in a study of cytomegalovirus exposure and HLA in healthy donors. With 60 Vbeta and 13 Jbeta primers, the PCR was carried out. Assay used: immunoSEQ multiplex PCR; TCRdb lists only in-frame clones, some missing. The sample has about 110,000 clones. The specimen sequenced was PBMCs. The source of these receptors is a young man in good health and CMV-seronegative.

The gene calls are TRBV6-5 and TRBJ1-2, with D possibly TRBD1 on 5 matching bases. CDR3 length: 14 residues. Germline V gene lookup returns CDR1 MNHEY and CDR2 SVGAGI. Trimming took off 0 bases at V and 4 bases at J, with 9 bases between the two ends. In DNA form, the CDR3 reads TGTGCCAGCAGTTACTCGGGGGGGAGCTATGGCTACACCTTC. Translating gives CASSYSGGSYGYTF.

The rearrangement links TRBV7-6 to TRBJ1-2; a possible D gene is TRBD1 (5 bases). CDR1 and CDR2 from the germline V gene are SGHVS and FNYEAQ. The CDR3 loop spans 17 amino acids. The V gene lost 1 base and the J gene lost 8 bases, with 23 bases spanning the gap. In DNA, the CDR3 is TGTGCCAGCAGCTTAGTACCCCCGGGGGGTGGAGGCCCAGGCTACACCTTC. Its protein product is CASSLVPPGGGGPGYTF. Full variable domain (outside the CDR3, taken from reference TRBV7-6 and TRBJ1-2): GAGVSQSPRYKVTKRGQDVALRCDPISGHVSLYWYRQALGQGPEFLTYFNYEAQQDKSGLPNDRFSAERPEGSISTLTIQRTEQRDSAMYRCASSLVPPGGGGPGYTFGSGTRLTVV.

V and J are TRBV6-1 and TRBJ2-3; a weak D match, TRBD1 (5 bases). The germline CDR1 and CDR2 sequences are MNHNS and SASEGT. This CDR3 region has 15 residues. The ends were cut back, 4 bases at V and 3 bases at J, with 14 bases in the middle. In DNA, the CDR3 is TGTGCCAGCAGTGGACAGCCGCCGTCGACAGATACGCAGTATTTT. Translation gives CASSGQPPSTDTQYF.

The chain recombines TRBV27 with TRBJ1-1; D is perhaps TRBD1 (6 bases). The germline V gene has CDR1 MNHEY and CDR2 SMNVEV (reference sequence). CDR3 length: 16 amino acids. Trimming cost V 0 bases and J 0 bases, with 11 bases left between them. In DNA form, the CDR3 reads TGTGCCAGCAGTTTATCGGGGGCAGGACTGAACACTGAAGCTTTCTTT. Encoded protein: CASSLSGAGLNTEAFF.

V usage is TRBV5-1 and J usage is TRBJ1-5, with a tentative D call TRBD1 (6 bases). In germline, CDR1 is SGHRS, CDR2 YFSETQ. V was trimmed by 2 bases and J by 6 bases, leaving 12 bases between them. There are 14 residues in the CDR3. This CDR3 reads CASSLGGESQPQHF. The CDR3 nucleotides read TGCGCCAGCAGCTTAGGGGGGGAGAGTCAGCCCCAGCATTTT.

The CDR3 protein is CASSLFGGGATSYNEQFF. In DNA form, the CDR3 reads TGCGCCAGCAGCTTGTTCGGCGGGGGGGCTACCTCCTACAATGAGCAGTTCTTC. V and J are TRBV5-1 and TRBJ2-1; 9 bases align to TRBD2. J was trimmed by 0 bases and V by 1 base; bases with no gene match: 8. Germline V gene sequence: CDR1 SGHRS, CDR2 YFSETQ. The CDR3 is made up of 18 amino acids.

The chain employs TRBV5-1 and TRBJ2-7, with a possible D match to TRBD1 (6 bases). Germline values: CDR1 SGHRS, CDR2 YFSETQ. Trimming left V 2 bases short and J 4 bases short, with 13 bases between. The CDR3 length is 14 residues. The chain's CDR3 is CASSFSGQSYEQYF. The CDR3 bases are TGCGCCAGCAGCTTTTCGGGACAAAGTTACGAGCAGTACTTC.

The chain links TRBV18 to TRBJ2-5; 7 nucleotides line up with TRBD1. The germline gives CDR1 KGHSH, CDR2 LQKENI. The V segment lost 3 bases and the J segment 3 bases; nucleotides outside the gene matches: 1. The CDR3 consists of 13 residues. This chain's CDR3 is CASSPGQKETQYF. Here the CDR3 DNA reads TGTGCCAGCTCACCGGGACAGAAAGAGACCCAGTACTTC.

This sequence joins TRBV18 and TRBJ2-4; TRBD1 might be the D (5 bases). This CDR3 is built from 12 residues. Trimming removed 3 bases from V and 6 bases from J, with 6 bases in between. CDR1 KGHSH and CDR2 LQKENI come from the germline V gene. CDR3 in amino acids: CASSPDRNIQYF. The CDR3 nucleotides read TGTGCCAGCTCACCCGACAGAAACATTCAGTACTTC.

This rearrangement joins TRBV11-2 to TRBJ1-1; the match to TRBD1 covers 9 bases. With V trimmed by 5 bases and J by 2 bases, 12 bases remained unmatched. Germline CDR1 reads SGHAT; CDR2 reads FQNNGV. The CDR3 consists of 17 residues. CDR3 DNA sequence: TGTGCCAGCAGCCTTACGGTACAGGGGGCCTATAACACTGAAGCTTTCTTT. Translated, it gives CASSLTVQGAYNTEAFF.

This chain connects TRBV6-1 to TRBJ2-7, with a weak D call TRBD1 (6 bases). Germline loops: CDR1 MNHNS, CDR2 SASEGT. This CDR3 spans 16 amino acids. V dropped 3 bases and J dropped 2 bases, with 17 bases sitting between them. In DNA, the CDR3 is TGTGCCAGCAGTGAGGTAATGGCCTCAGGGGCCTACGAGCAGTACTTC. Translating gives CASSEVMASGAYEQYF.

The chain links TRBV9 to TRBJ2-2; D unclear. Germline CDR1 and CDR2: SGDLS and YYNGEE. V shed 0 bases and J shed 2 bases, with 11 bases lying between them. The CDR3 totals 16 residues. CDR3 nucleotides: TGTGCCAGCAGCGTAGTTCCAGGAACAAACACCGGGGAGCTGTTTTTT. Its translation: CASSVVPGTNTGELFF.

CDR3 nucleotides: TGTGCCAGCAGGACTATTAACTGGGACACTGAAGCTTTCTTT. Its protein product is CASRTINWDTEAFF. The J gene is TRBJ1-1, the V gene TRBV2, with D hard to call. CDR3 length: 14 amino acids. Germline V gene data show CDR1 as SNHLY and CDR2 as FYNNEI. With 6 bases removed from V and 3 bases from J, the gap between germline ends came to 14 bases.

Written as DNA, the CDR3 is TGTGCCAGCACCCGACAGAACACCGGGGAGCTGTTTTTT. Translated, it gives CASTRQNTGELFF. The V and J genes are TRBV28 and TRBJ2-2; D is ambiguous. The length of the CDR3 is 13 residues. From germline, CDR1 is MDHEN and CDR2 SYDVKM. Trimming removed 7 bases from V and 1 base from J, with 7 bases in between.

This CDR3 reads CASSLELDQPQHF. CDR3 DNA sequence: TGTGCCAGCAGCTTAGAACTTGATCAGCCCCAGCATTTT. The chain employs TRBV7-6 and TRBJ1-5; unclear D gene. Germline CDR1 is SGHVS and CDR2 is FNYEAQ. CDR3 size: 13 residues. The germline V and J ends were trimmed by 1 base and 5 bases, with 6 bases remaining between them.